These T cell receptor beta chains were read from a single sample in a study of blood T cell repertoires in COVID-19. The method was immunoSEQ multiplex PCR; TCRdb's version includes in-frame clones alone and lacks a portion of them. The sample has over 200,000 clones, more than 70% seen once. The sample taken for sequencing was peripheral blood. Source of these receptors: a woman aged 60 to 75 with acute or convalescent COVID-19. Each CDR3 is given with its conserved first and last residue. D genes are given only for firm matches. A clone size is listed for some rows: how often the clone was seen (once, few, many), or a class if it is expanded.

j_call v_call d_call clone_size cdr3_aa cdr3_nt
TRBJ1-1 TRBV2 TRBD1 - CASSGGGQAGTEAFF TGTGCCAGCAGTGGGGGGGGACAGGCGGGCACTGAAGCTTTCTTT
TRBJ2-5 TRBV6-2/TRBV6-3 - - CASSYDRETQYF TGTGCCAGCAGTTACGACAGAGAGACCCAGTACTTC
TRBJ2-1 TRBV6-4 - - CASSILHVSSYNEQFF TGTGCCAGCAGTATACTCCATGTGAGCTCCTACAATGAGCAGTTCTTC
TRBJ1-5 TRBV11-2 TRBD1 - CASSQRTGGNNQPQHF TGTGCCAGCAGCCAACGGACAGGGGGCAACAATCAGCCCCAGCATTTT
TRBJ1-4 TRBV13 - once CASSLGQLNEKLFF TGTGCCAGCAGCTTAGGACAGCTTAATGAAAAACTGTTTTTT
TRBJ1-2 TRBV21-1 - - CASRGPEGARGSYTF TGTGCCAGCAGGGGCCCGGAGGGGGCGAGGGGGAGCTACACCTTC
TRBJ2-4 TRBV14 - - CASSQYENTRRGIQYF TGTGCCAGCAGCCAATACGAGAACACCCGAAGGGGGATTCAGTACTTC
TRBJ1-2 TRBV9 - once CASSARSVVWEGYTF TGTGCCAGCAGCGCCCGTTCGGTGGTTTGGGAGGGCTACACCTTC
TRBJ1-2 TRBV30 TRBD1 - CAWSGDSAPDGYTF TGTGCCTGGAGTGGGGACAGCGCGCCTGATGGCTACACCTTC
TRBJ1-5 TRBV18 - - CASSHRQHPNQPQHF TGTGCCAGCTCGCACAGACAGCATCCCAATCAGCCCCAGCATTTT
TRBJ1-2 TRBV29-1 TRBD1 once CSVPGTGFGYYGYTF TGCAGCGTCCCCGGGACAGGGTTTGGGTATTATGGCTACACCTTC
TRBJ1-2 TRBV19 TRBD1 - CASSMEDRAAFYTF TGTGCCAGTAGTATGGAAGACAGGGCCGCATTCTACACCTTC
TRBJ2-1 TRBV6-2/TRBV6-3 TRBD2 - CASSNRTSSYNEQFF TGTGCCAGCAGTAATCGGACTAGCAGCTACAATGAGCAGTTCTTC
TRBJ1-1 TRBV7-2 TRBD1 - CASSSPRGTTEAFF TGTGCCAGCAGCTCCCCCAGGGGGACCACTGAAGCTTTCTTT
TRBJ1-1 TRBV6-5 - - CASSYRGLGDTEAFF TGTGCCAGCAGTTACCGGGGGTTGGGGGACACTGAAGCTTTCTTT
TRBJ1-3 TRBV23-1 - - CASDCGAGASHSGNTIYF TGCGCCAGCGACTGCGGTGCGGGGGCATCTCACTCTGGAAACACCATATATTTT
TRBJ2-7 TRBV7-9 TRBD2 - CASSYRGGGHSYEQYF TGTGCCAGCAGCTACCGGGGGGGAGGACACTCCTACGAGCAGTACTTC
TRBJ2-5 TRBV27 - - CASSAREIQETQYF TGTGCCAGCAGTGCTAGGGAGATCCAAGAGACCCAGTACTTC
TRBJ1-3 TRBV7-2 - - CASSLGGGLGNTIYF TGTGCCAGCAGCTTAGGTGGGGGGTTAGGGAACACCATATATTTT
TRBJ1-1 TRBV7-2 TRBD1 - CASRVPQGENTEAFF TGTGCCAGCAGGGTACCCCAGGGGGAGAACACTGAAGCTTTCTTT
TRBJ2-2 TRBV7-9 TRBD1 - CASSLVGQGNTGELFF TGTGCCAGCAGCTTAGTGGGACAGGGGAACACCGGGGAGCTGTTTTTT
TRBJ1-1 TRBV7-9 TRBD1 - CASSPQGTEAFF TGTGCCAGCAGCCCACAGGGGACTGAAGCTTTCTTT
TRBJ1-2 TRBV6-6 TRBD1 - CASSSSQTGYGYTF TGTGCCAGCAGTTCGAGCCAGACAGGGTATGGCTACACCTTC
TRBJ1-1 TRBV19 - - CASTQERGRNTEAFF TGTGCCAGTACTCAGGAACGGGGTAGAAACACTGAAGCTTTCTTT
TRBJ2-7 TRBV10-3 - - CAISVRGGAYEQYF TGTGCCATCAGTGTAAGGGGAGGTGCCTACGAGCAGTACTTC
TRBJ2-7 TRBV6-5 - - CASSLDYAVSYEQYF TGTGCCAGCAGCCTGGACTATGCGGTCTCCTACGAGCAGTACTTC
TRBJ2-1 TRBV23-1 - - CASSQGEPSVTEQFF TGCGCCAGCAGTCAGGGCGAGCCAAGTGTTACGGAGCAGTTCTTC
TRBJ1-6 TRBV28 - - CASSFSGGRSPLHF TGTGCCAGCAGTTTCAGCGGGGGTAGGTCACCCCTCCACTTT
TRBJ1-2 TRBV4-1 TRBD1 - CASSQSTGTNYGYTF TGCGCCAGCAGCCAATCGACAGGGACAAACTATGGCTACACCTTC
TRBJ1-2 TRBV7-8 - - CASSPEYTGDYGYTF TGTGCCAGCAGCCCAGAGTATACGGGGGACTATGGCTACACCTTC
TRBJ2-3 TRBV11-2 - - CASSLSVLDTDTQYF TGTGCCAGCAGCTTATCTGTTCTAGACACAGATACGCAGTATTTT
TRBJ1-1 TRBV28 - - CASKAGVAFF TGTGCCAGCAAGGCAGGGGTGGCTTTCTTT
TRBJ2-2 TRBV6-2/TRBV6-3 TRBD1 - CASSYPRTGSPGELFF TGTGCCAGCAGTTACCCCAGGACAGGGTCACCCGGGGAGCTGTTTTTT
TRBJ2-1 TRBV9 - - CASSVGQGRSSYNEQFF TGTGCCAGCAGCGTAGGGCAGGGCCGGAGCTCCTACAATGAGCAGTTCTTC
TRBJ1-6 TRBV6-4 - - CASRLGPAGNSPLHF TGTGCCAGCAGATTGGGTCCGGCAGGGAATTCACCCCTCCACTTT
TRBJ1-3 TRBV5-6 TRBD1 - CASSLMTGGSGNTIYF TGTGCCAGCAGCCTCATGACAGGGGGCTCTGGAAACACCATATATTTT
TRBJ2-1 TRBV6-5 - - CASSLIRYNEQFF TGTGCCAGCAGCCTAATACGTTACAATGAGCAGTTCTTC
TRBJ2-1 TRBV7-9 - few CASSLDRYNEQFF TGTGCCAGCAGCTTAGACAGATACAATGAGCAGTTCTTC
TRBJ1-2 TRBV7-9 - - CASSNRDKPNYGYTF TGTGCCAGCAGCAACCGGGACAAACCTAACTATGGCTACACCTTC
TRBJ1-4 TRBV19 TRBD1 - CASSKGQGGNGEKLFF TGTGCCAGTAGTAAAGGACAGGGTGGTAACGGTGAAAAACTGTTTTTT
TRBJ2-7 TRBV5-5 - - CASSLLSGPTYEQYF TGTGCCAGCAGCTTACTCAGCGGTCCTACCTACGAGCAGTACTTC
TRBJ2-1 TRBV9 - - CASSTATDNEQFF TGTGCCAGCAGCACGGCTACAGACAATGAGCAGTTCTTC
TRBJ2-2 TRBV10-3 - - CAISQGAGELFF TGTGCCATCAGTCAAGGAGCCGGGGAGCTGTTTTTT
TRBJ1-2 TRBV19 - few CASSPGGLYGYTF TGTGCCAGTAGCCCGGGGGGCCTCTATGGCTACACCTTC
TRBJ1-1 TRBV7-3 - - CASSSIVGGNTEAFF TGTGCCAGCAGCTCCATCGTAGGAGGGAACACTGAAGCTTTCTTT
TRBJ1-4 TRBV5-1 TRBD1 - CASSDGQGQGEKLFF TGCGCCAGCAGCGACGGACAGGGGCAGGGGGAAAAACTGTTTTTT
TRBJ2-6 TRBV27 TRBD1 - CASSLERDRVTGANVLTF TGTGCCAGCAGTTTAGAGCGAGACAGGGTAACTGGGGCCAACGTCCTGACTTTC
TRBJ2-3 TRBV7-2 - - CASPPRVGQNTQYF TGTGCCAGCCCCCCGAGGGTGGGTCAAAATACGCAGTATTTT
TRBJ2-2 TRBV20-1 - - CSASIGRTGELFF TGCAGTGCTAGTATAGGGAGGACCGGGGAGCTGTTTTTT
TRBJ1-2 TRBV6-2/TRBV6-3 TRBD1 - CASSRQGTNYGYTF TGTGCCAGCAGCCGACAGGGGACTAACTATGGCTACACCTTC
TRBJ1-2 TRBV19 TRBD1 once CASSRDRSEGYTF TGTGCCAGTAGTAGGGACAGGAGTGAAGGCTACACCTTC
TRBJ1-5 TRBV7-2 TRBD1 - CASNDRGQQPQHF TGTGCCAGCAATGACAGGGGGCAACAGCCCCAGCATTTT
TRBJ2-2 TRBV5-1 - once CASSLDSSNTGELFF TGCGCCAGCAGCTTGGACAGCTCGAACACCGGGGAGCTGTTTTTT
TRBJ1-2 TRBV18 - once CASSPPAPGGYTF TGTGCCAGCTCACCCCCAGCCCCAGGGGGCTACACCTTC